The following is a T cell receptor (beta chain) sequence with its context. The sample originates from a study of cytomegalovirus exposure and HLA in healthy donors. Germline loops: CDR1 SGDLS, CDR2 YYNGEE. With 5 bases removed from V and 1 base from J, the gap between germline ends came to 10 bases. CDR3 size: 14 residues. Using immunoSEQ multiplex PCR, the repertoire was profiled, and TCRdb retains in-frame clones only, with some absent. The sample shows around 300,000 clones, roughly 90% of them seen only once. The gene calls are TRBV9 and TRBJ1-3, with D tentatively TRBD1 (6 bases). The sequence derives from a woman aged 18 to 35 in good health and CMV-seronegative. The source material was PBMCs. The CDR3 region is CASRSDRSGNTIYF. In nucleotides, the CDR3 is TGTGCCAGCAGGTCAGACAGGTCTGGAAACACCATATATTTT.